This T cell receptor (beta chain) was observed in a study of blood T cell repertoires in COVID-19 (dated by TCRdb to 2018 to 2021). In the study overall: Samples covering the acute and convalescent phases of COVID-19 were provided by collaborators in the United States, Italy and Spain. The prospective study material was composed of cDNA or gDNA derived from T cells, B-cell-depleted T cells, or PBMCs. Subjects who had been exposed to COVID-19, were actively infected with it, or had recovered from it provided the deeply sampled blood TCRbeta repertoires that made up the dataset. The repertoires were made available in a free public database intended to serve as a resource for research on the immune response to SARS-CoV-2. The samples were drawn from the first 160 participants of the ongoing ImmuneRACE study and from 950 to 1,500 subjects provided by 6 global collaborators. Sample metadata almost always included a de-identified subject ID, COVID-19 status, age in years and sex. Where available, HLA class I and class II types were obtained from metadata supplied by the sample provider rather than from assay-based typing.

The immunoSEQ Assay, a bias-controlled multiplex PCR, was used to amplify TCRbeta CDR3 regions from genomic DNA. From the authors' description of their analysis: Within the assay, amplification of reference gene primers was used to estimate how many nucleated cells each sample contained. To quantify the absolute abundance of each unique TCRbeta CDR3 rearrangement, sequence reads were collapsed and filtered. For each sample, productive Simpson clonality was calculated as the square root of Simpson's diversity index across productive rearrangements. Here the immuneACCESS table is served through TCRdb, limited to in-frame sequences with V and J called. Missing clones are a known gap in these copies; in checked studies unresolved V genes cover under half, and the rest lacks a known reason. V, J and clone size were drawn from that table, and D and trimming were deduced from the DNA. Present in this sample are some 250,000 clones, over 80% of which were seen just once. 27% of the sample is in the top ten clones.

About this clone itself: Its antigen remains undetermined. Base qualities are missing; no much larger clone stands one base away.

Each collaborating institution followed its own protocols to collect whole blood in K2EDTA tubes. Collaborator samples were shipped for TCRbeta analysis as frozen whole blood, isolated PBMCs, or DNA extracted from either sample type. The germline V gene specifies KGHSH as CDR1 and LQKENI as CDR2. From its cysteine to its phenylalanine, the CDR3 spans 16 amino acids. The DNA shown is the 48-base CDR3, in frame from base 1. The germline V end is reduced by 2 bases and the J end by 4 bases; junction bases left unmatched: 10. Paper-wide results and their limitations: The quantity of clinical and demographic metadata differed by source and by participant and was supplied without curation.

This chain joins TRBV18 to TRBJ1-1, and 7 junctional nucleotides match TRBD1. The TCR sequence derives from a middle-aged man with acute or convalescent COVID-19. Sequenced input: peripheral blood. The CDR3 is CASSPNFYRGFTEAFF. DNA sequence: TGTGCCAGCTCACCAAACTTTTACAGGGGATTCACTGAAGCTTTCTTT. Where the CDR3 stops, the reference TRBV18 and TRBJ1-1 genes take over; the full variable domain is NAGVMQNPRHLVRRRGQEARLRCSPMKGHSHVYWYRQLPEEGLKFMVYLQKENIIDESGMPKERFSAEFPKEGPSILRIQQVVRGDSAAYFCASSPNFYRGFTEAFFGQGTRLTVV.